These 4 T cell receptor beta chains originate from one sample sequenced in a study of blood T cell repertoires in COVID-19. Measured with immunoSEQ multiplex PCR; TCRdb has only the in-frame clones, and not every one. The sample lists 130,000 to 150,000 clones; 85% to 90% were seen once. Sequencing was carried out using peripheral blood. All receptors come from a man in his forties or fifties with active or convalescent COVID-19.

The gene calls are TRBV6-5 and TRBJ1-2; TRBD1 aligns across 8 bases. Germline CDR1 MNHEY, CDR2 SVGAGI. The CDR3 spans 12 residues. J lost 3 bases, V lost 6 bases, and 0 bases had no gene match. In DNA form, the CDR3 reads TGTGCCAGCAGACAGGGGGACTATGGCTACACCTTC. It is translated as CASRQGDYGYTF.

V usage is TRBV29-1 and J usage is TRBJ1-5, with D possibly TRBD1 on 6 matching bases. Germline CDR1 reads SQVTM; CDR2 reads ANQGSEA. CDR3 length: 14 amino acids. V was cut by 6 bases and J by 4 bases, with 16 bases left in between. The CDR3 DNA reads as TGCAGCGTCCGTAGGGGGGGGGAGAATCAGCCCCAGCATTTT. This sequence encodes CSVRRGGENQPQHF.

The chain is built from TRBV6-5 and TRBJ2-4; D is ambiguous. The CDR3 is 14 residues long. Germline loops: CDR1 MNHEY, CDR2 SVGAGI. V lost 5 bases and J lost 2, with 10 bases in between. The CDR3 spells CASSSRGTKNIQYF. CDR3 sequence (DNA): TGTGCCAGCAGTAGTAGAGGAACCAAAAACATTCAGTACTTC.

J is TRBJ1-6 and V is TRBV6-5; D unclear. Trimming pared 7 bases from V and 3 bases from J, leaving 7 bases between. Germline values: CDR1 MNHEY, CDR2 SVGAGI. The CDR3 has 13 residues. The CDR3 DNA sequence: TGTGCCAGCACATTCAGCTATAATTCACCCCTCCACTTT. Its protein product is CASTFSYNSPLHF.